The clone carrying this T cell receptor beta chain has a single count. The antigen remains undetermined. It was with 60 Vbeta and 13 Jbeta primers that the PCR ran. Measured with immunoSEQ multiplex PCR; TCRdb has only the in-frame clones, and not every one. This sample has 270,000 or so clones, with more than 80% found just once. This record belongs to a study of cytomegalovirus exposure and HLA in healthy donors. The study's findings and limits: V- and J-gene trimming of TCR beta was linked (in a later analysis) to a missense DCLRE1C variant. Later work associated 17,000 or so TCR beta sequences with HLA alleles at 0.05 false discovery rate. A later analysis found most CMV-associated TCR beta chains apparently HLA-restricted.

After removal of 3 bases from V and 6 bases from J, the junction contained 4 bases not matched to a gene. The germline gives CDR1 KGHSH, CDR2 LQKENI. There are 14 residues in the CDR3. The genes are TRBV18 and TRBJ2-3, with TRBD2 matching over 9 bases. Sequencing used PBMCs. This clonotype was obtained from a man aged 40-55 years in good health and CMV-seropositive. The CDR3 coding sequence is TGTGCCAGCTCACCCGGACTAGCGTTTGATACGCAGTATTTT. It codes for CASSPGLAFDTQYF.